Here is one T cell receptor beta chain with its context. Its antigen is not identified. The data are from a study of T cells in Graves' hyperthyroidism and ophthalmopathy. Findings and limits, study-wide: From stable hyperthyroidism, ophthalmopathy was separated by a 13 V-J model.

The CDR3 sequence is 14 residues long. Germline V gene sequence: CDR1 GTSNPN, CDR2 SVGIG (reference sequence). Trimming pared 4 bases from V and 6 bases from J, leaving 16 bases between. It was RNA transcripts that yielded the amplified TCR beta CDR3 regions. First-round RT-PCR of the TCR CDR3 relied on the HTBI primer set. MiXCR, applied by TCRdb to the multiplex PCR reads, yields one record per CDR3 protein. The sample contains about 640,000 distinct CDR3 sequences, approximately 15% of which appear only once. Ophthalmopathy patients had moderate-to-severe active disease, CAS ≥3, NOSPECS ≥4, and disease duration under 3 months. Those patients with uncontrolled infection, other autoimmune disease, pregnancy or lactation were excluded.

This TCR was sampled from a woman aged 45 to 65 with Graves' ophthalmopathy. The chain combines TRBV30 with TRBJ2-1; D may be TRBD2 (5 bases). The sequencing sample was made of blood. In nucleotides, the CDR3 is TGTGCCTGGATCGGAGGCCCCCTGATCAATGAGCAGTTCTTC. Translation gives CAWIGGPLINEQFF.